Listed below are T cell receptor beta chains from one sample, sequenced in a study of T-cell reconstitution after alpha-beta-depleted transplantation in children. Via MiXCR, TCRdb re-called the PCR reads, giving one row per CDR3 protein. Among roughly 300,000 distinct CDR3 sequences listed, over 9% were seen once. Material: PBMCs from the stem cell graft donor, obtained from the stem cell graft. The receptors come from a human donor who donated a stem cell graft to a child with acute lymphoblastic leukemia. CDR3s leave out the opening cysteine and the closing phenylalanine or tryptophan. Clone size is shown for a subset of rows, as once, few, many or a class of expanded clone.

14 TRBV4-2 . ASSQEYSGSYNEQF
14 TRBV18 few ASSPRQGFSGNTIY
13 TRBV5-1 . ASSLWAGEQETQY
10 TRBV11-3 few ASSLNGGELF
11 TRBV29-1 many SVDRGQGETQY
19 TRBV4-2 few ASSQDQSLGGWLAGSYEQY
15 TRBV5-1 few ASSLDLRSSGIYEQY
12 TRBV20-1 . SARRQGAAYEQY
13 TRBV7-9 few ASSYGGAGNQPQH
10 TRBV6-5 . ASRSVVGELF
11 TRBV29-1 . SVGTGQNQPQH